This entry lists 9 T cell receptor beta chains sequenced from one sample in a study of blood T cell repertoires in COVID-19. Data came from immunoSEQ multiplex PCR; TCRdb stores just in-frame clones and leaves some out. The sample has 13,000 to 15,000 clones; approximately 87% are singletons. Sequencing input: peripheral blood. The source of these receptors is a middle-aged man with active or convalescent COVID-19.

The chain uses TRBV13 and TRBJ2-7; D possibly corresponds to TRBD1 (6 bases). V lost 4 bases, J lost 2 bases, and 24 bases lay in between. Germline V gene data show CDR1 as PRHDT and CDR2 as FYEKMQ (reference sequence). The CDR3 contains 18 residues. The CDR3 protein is CASSSEGLGGSSPYEQYF. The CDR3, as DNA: TGTGCCAGCAGCTCCGAGGGGCTTGGGGGCAGCAGCCCCTACGAGCAGTACTTC.

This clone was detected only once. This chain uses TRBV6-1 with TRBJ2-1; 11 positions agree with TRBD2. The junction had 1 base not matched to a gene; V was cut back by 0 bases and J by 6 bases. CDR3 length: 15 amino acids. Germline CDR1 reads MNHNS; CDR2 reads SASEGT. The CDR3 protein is CASSEASGGANEQFF. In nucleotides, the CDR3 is TGTGCCAGCAGTGAAGCTAGCGGGGGGGCCAATGAGCAGTTCTTC.

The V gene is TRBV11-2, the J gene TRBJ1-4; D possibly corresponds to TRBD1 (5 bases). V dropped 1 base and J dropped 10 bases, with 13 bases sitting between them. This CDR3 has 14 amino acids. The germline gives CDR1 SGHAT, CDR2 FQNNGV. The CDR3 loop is CASSLVEGVGKLFF. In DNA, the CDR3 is TGTGCCAGCAGCTTAGTTGAAGGGGTCGGAAAACTGTTTTTT.

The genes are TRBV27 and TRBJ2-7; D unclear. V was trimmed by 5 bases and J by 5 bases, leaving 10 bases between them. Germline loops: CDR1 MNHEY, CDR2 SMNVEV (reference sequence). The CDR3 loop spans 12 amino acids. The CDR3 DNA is TGTGCCAGCAGTACGCAACTACACGAGCAGTACTTC. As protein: CASSTQLHEQYF.

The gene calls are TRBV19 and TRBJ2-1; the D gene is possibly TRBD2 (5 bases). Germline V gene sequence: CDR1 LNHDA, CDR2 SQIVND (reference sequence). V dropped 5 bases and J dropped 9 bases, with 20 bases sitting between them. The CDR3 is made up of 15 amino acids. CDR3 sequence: CASSWVLVGGGEQFF. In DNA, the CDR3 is TGTGCCAGTAGTTGGGTCCTGGTCGGAGGTGGTGAGCAGTTCTTC. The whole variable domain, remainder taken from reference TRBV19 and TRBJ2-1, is DGGITQSPKYLFRKEGQNVTLSCEQNLNHDAMYWYRQDPGQGLRLIYYSQIVNDFQKGDIAEGYSVSREKKESFPLTVTSAQKNPTAFYLCASSWVLVGGGEQFFGPGTRLTVL.

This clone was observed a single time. This CDR3 reads CASSLVGMIYEQYF. DNA for the CDR3: TGTGCCAGCAGCTTAGTCGGGATGATCTACGAGCAGTACTTC. V gene TRBV7-2 combines with J gene TRBJ2-7, with TRBD2 as a possible D gene (5 bases). The CDR3 length is 14 residues. The ends were cut back, 1 base at V and 3 bases at J, with 10 bases in the middle. CDR1 is SGHTA and CDR2 is FQGNSA in the germline V gene.

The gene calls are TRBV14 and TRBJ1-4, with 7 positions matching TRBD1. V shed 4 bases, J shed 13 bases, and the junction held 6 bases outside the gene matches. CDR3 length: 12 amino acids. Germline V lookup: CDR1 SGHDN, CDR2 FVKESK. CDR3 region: CASSLRQGRLFF. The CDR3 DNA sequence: TGTGCCAGCAGCCTTCGACAGGGCCGACTGTTTTTT.

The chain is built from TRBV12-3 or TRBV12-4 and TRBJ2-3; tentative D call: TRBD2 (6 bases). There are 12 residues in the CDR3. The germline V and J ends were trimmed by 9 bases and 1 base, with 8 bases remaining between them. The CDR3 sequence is CASRRGTDTQYF. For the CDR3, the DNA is TGTGCCAGTCGGAGGGGCACAGATACGCAGTATTTT.

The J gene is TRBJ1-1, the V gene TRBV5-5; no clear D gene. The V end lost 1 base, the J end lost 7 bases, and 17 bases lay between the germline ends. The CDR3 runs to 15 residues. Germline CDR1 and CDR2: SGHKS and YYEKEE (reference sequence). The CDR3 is CASSLRAGTENEAFF. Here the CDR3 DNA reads TGTGCCAGCAGCTTGAGGGCGGGAACAGAGAATGAAGCTTTCTTT.